Listed below are T cell receptor beta chains from one sample, sequenced in a study of blood T cells in healthy people across ages. TCRdb re-derived calls from the 5' RACE reads in MiXCR, one entry per CDR3 protein. The table records 750,000 to 950,000 distinct CDR3 sequences, roughly 29% of them present only once. This same sample was also taken into another study, of T cells of mothers and their children.

Sequencing input: blood. The receptor set was obtained from a middle-aged woman in good health. Both conserved end residues are part of each CDR3.

v_call	j_call	cdr3_aa
TRBV28	TRBJ2-7	CASSSPSSYEQYF
TRBV6-2/TRBV6-3	TRBJ2-1	CASSYSPSGGYNEQFF
TRBV4-3	TRBJ1-2	CASSQDRTADDGYTF
TRBV7-8	TRBJ2-3	CASVAVGTDTQYF
TRBV5-1	TRBJ2-1	CASSLSGGNTREQFF
TRBV19	TRBJ2-1	CASSSRIRTIYNEQFF
TRBV28	TRBJ2-2	CASSLPTVPPGELFF
TRBV7-2	TRBJ2-7	CASSLTRQGYEQYF
TRBV10-1	TRBJ2-5	CASSGGSQGVTSYNEQYF
TRBV7-2	TRBJ2-7	CASSLGWSGEQYF
TRBV6-1	TRBJ2-5	CASSLTQLDQETQYF
TRBV29-1	TRBJ2-1	CSSSRGVVPKNEQFF
TRBV12-3/TRBV12-4	TRBJ1-2	CASSLNPDGYTF
TRBV29-1	TRBJ1-2	CSVEPAGRSYGYTF
TRBV29-1	TRBJ2-1	CSVEGGLTYNEQFF
TRBV6-5	TRBJ2-2	CASSPGTVTGELFF
TRBV4-1	TRBJ1-5	CASSQDPGGPQPQHF
TRBV12-3/TRBV12-4	TRBJ1-4	CASSPEPQASNEKLFF
TRBV6-1	NA	CASSEGRTAAWETQYF
TRBV9	TRBJ1-2	CASSPSLEVGYGYTF
TRBV6-1	TRBJ2-1	CASTHSVGASGEQFF